The following is a T cell receptor beta chain sequence with its context. The antigen remains unidentified. This sample is drawn from a study of tumor and adjacent non-tumor tissue in lung cancer. The overall study: Histology: under 15 adenocarcinoma, a couple of squamous cell carcinoma, 1 small cell lung cancer. Regarding the study as a whole: In normal lung, the top 100 clones were significantly more dominant than in tumor. Shorter survival was associated with higher TCR diversity in tumors.

The template was RNA from unsorted bulk tissue. Three rounds of nested PCR, following a modified ARM-PCR protocol, produced the TCRbeta library. Via MiXCR, TCRdb re-called the multiplex PCR reads, giving one row per CDR3 protein. The table lists around 86,000 distinct CDR3 sequences, 55% to 75% of them singletons. This TCR was recovered from a woman between 35 and 50 years old with non-small cell lung cancer. Sequenced material: lung tumor tissue.

As DNA, the CDR3 is TGCGCCAGCGCGATGGGGTGGGGTCACAATGAGCAGTTCTTC. This codes for CASAMGWGHNEQFF. The V and J genes are TRBV5-1 and TRBJ2-1; no reliable D call. Germline V gene data show CDR1 as SGHRS and CDR2 as YFSETQ. V was cut by 7 bases and J by 5 bases, with 16 bases left in between. CDR3 length equals 14 residues.